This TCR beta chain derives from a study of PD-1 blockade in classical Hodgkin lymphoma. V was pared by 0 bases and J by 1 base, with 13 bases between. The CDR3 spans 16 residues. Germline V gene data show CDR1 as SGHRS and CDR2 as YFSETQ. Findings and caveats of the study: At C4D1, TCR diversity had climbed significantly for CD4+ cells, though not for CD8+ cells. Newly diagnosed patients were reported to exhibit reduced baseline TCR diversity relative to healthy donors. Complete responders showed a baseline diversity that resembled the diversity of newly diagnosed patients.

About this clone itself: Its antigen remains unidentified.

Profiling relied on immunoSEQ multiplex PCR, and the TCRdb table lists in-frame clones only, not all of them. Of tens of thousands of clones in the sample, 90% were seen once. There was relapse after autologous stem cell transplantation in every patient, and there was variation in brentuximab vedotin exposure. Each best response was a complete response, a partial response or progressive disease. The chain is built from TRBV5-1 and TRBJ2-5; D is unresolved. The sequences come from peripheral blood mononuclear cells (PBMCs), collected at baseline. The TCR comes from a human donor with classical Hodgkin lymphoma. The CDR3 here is CASSLGAGRSQETQYF. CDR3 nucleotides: TGCGCCAGCAGCTTGGGGGCTGGACGGAGCCAAGAGACCCAGTACTTC.